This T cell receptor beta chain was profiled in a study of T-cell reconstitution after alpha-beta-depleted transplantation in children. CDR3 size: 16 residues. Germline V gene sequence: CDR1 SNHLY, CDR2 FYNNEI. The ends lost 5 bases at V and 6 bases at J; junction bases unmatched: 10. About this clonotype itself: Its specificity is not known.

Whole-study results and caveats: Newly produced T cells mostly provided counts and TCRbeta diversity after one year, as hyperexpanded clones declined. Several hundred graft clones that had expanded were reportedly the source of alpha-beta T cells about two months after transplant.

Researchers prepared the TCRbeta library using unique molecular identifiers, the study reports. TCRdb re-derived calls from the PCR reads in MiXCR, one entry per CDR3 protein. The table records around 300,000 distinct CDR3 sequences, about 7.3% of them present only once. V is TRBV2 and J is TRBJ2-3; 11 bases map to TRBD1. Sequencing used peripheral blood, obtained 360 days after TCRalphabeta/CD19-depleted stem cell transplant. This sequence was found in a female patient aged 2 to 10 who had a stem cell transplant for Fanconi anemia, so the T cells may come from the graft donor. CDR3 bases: TGTGCCAGCAGTCATCCGGGACAGGGGGGGCCCGATACGCAGTATTTT. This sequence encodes CASSHPGQGGPDTQYF. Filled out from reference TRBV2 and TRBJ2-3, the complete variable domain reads EPEVTQTPSHQVTQMGQEVILRCVPISNHLYFYWYRQILGQKVEFLVSFYNNEISEKSEIFDDQFSVERPDGSNFTLKIRSTKLEDSAMYFCASSHPGQGGPDTQYFGPGTRLTVL.